This T cell receptor (beta chain) stems from a study of T cells in Graves' hyperthyroidism and ophthalmopathy. About the study: Sampling of peripheral blood happened at initial diagnosis, prior to any treatment.

RNA transcripts gave rise to amplified TCR beta CDR3 regions. With the HTBI primer set, the TCR CDR3 went through a first round of RT-PCR. TCRdb redid the calling of the multiplex PCR reads with MiXCR, one entry per CDR3 protein. The sample carries some 180,000 distinct CDR3 sequences, 15% to 20% recorded once. Clinical symptoms, serum thyroxine and TRAb, thyroid ultrasound and orbital computed tomography were used for the diagnoses. PBMCs were derived from around 10 ml fresh peripheral blood. The CDR3 extends over 14 amino acids. The V gene lost 4 bases and the J gene lost 1 base, with 9 bases spanning the gap. Germline values: CDR1 SGDLS, CDR2 YYNGEE. Study-level findings and limits: Within blood appeared most thyroid clonotypes that had expanded above 0.001.

In the case of this clonotype: The target antigen is unknown.

The sequence derives from a woman between 50 and 59 years old with Graves' hyperthyroidism. The sample comprised blood. The chain recombines TRBV9 with TRBJ2-1; D may match TRBD1 or TRBD2 (5 bases each). The CDR3 loop is CASSMGPSYNEQFF. DNA for the CDR3: TGTGCCAGCAGCATGGGACCTTCCTACAATGAGCAGTTCTTC.